A single sample is the source of the 14 T cell receptor beta chains below, sequenced in a study of CD8+ T cells in alopecia areata. Following extraction, RNA underwent reverse transcription to cDNA, which served as the sequencing template. Data came from immunoSEQ multiplex PCR; TCRdb stores just in-frame clones and leaves some out. The sample carries around 140,000 clones, 70% to 90% recorded once. Indicated treatment: oral pan-JAK inhibitor, 5-10 mg twice daily. The material sequenced was CD8+ T cells sorted from blood, taken at week 4, from a patient treated with tofacitinib. Receptors originate from a human donor with alopecia areata.

This clone occurred once. This chain joins TRBV28 and TRBJ1-1; D unclear. The CDR3 is 13 residues long. Trimming removed 8 bases from V and 1 base from J, with 11 bases in between. CDR1 is MDHEN, CDR2 SYDVKM, per germline. CDR3 nucleotides: TGTGCCAGCCTGATTGCAGCGAACACTGAAGCTTTCTTT. This gives the protein CASLIAANTEAFF.

The CDR3 DNA is TGTGCCAGCAGCTCAACATTAGCCTACGAGCAGTACTTC. As protein: CASSSTLAYEQYF. J is TRBJ2-7 and V is TRBV27; D call uncertain. The CDR3 consists of 13 residues. The V end lost 6 bases, the J end lost 2 bases, and 11 bases lay between the germline ends. Germline V CDR1 and CDR2: MNHEY, SMNVEV (reference sequence).

J is TRBJ2-7 and V is TRBV27, with 13 nucleotides matching TRBD2. CDR3 size: 15 residues. Germline V CDR1 and CDR2: MNHEY, SMNVEV (reference sequence). Trimming at V came to 3 bases and at J to 7 bases, leaving 6 bases not matched to a gene. The CDR3 spells CASSLGTSGTGEQYF. DNA for the CDR3: TGTGCCAGCAGTTTGGGGACTAGCGGGACGGGGGAGCAGTACTTC.

This clone appeared once. The chain recombines TRBV30 with TRBJ1-1; TRBD1 matches 7 bases. From germline, CDR1 is GTSNPN and CDR2 SVGIG (reference sequence). The CDR3 extends over 13 amino acids. V gave up 4 bases and J gave up 0 bases; unmatched junction bases: 2. The CDR3 nucleotides are TGTGCCTGGACAGGGGGACTGAACACTGAAGCTTTCTTT. It encodes CAWTGGLNTEAFF.

V is TRBV9 and J is TRBJ1-1, with TRBD1 as a possible D gene (5 bases). This CDR3 spans 12 amino acids. V gave up 10 bases and J gave up 1 base, with 11 bases separating them. CDR1 and CDR2 from the germline V gene are SGDLS and YYNGEE. The CDR3 DNA reads TGTGCCTCCCGGGGGGAGAACACTGAAGCTTTCTTT. Amino acid sequence: CASRGENTEAFF.

The gene calls are TRBV6-5 and TRBJ1-1; D uncertain. The CDR3 totals 13 residues. Deletions cut 0 bases from V and 5 bases from J, with 7 bases between. CDR1 is MNHEY, CDR2 SVGAGI, per germline. The CDR3 here is CASSYSMGTEAFF. The DNA for the CDR3 is TGTGCCAGCAGTTACTCCATGGGGACTGAAGCTTTCTTT.

The chain uses TRBV25-1 and TRBJ2-2; 7 bases are a match to TRBD2. The V segment lost 8 bases and the J segment 11 bases; nucleotides outside the gene matches: 8. This CDR3 is built from 12 residues. Germline CDR1 and CDR2: MGHDK and SYGVNS. CDR3 coding DNA: TGTGCCAGCGCTGGGTGGGAGGGCGAGCTGTTTTTT. Its protein product is CASAGWEGELFF. The full variable domain, with the rest looked up from reference TRBV25-1 and TRBJ2-2, is EADIYQTPRYLVIGTGKKITLECSQTMGHDKMYWYQQDPGMELHLIHYSYGVNSTEKGDLSSESTVSRIRTEHFPLTLESARPSHTSQYLCASAGWEGELFFGEGSRLTVL.

A note on this clone: At one end, the junction sequence differs from germline, possibly due to a read error. Other nucleotide sequences from this sample produce the same CDR3. The V gene is TRBV4-1, the J gene TRBJ1-1; D unresolved. CDR3 size: 16 residues. The germline CDR1 and CDR2 sequences are MGHRA and YSYEKL. The CDR3 bases are TGCGCCAGCAGCCAAGAAGTGGGGAGAAGGGTCACTGAGGCTTTCTTT. Amino acid sequence: CASSQEVGRRVTEAFF.

This clone was observed a single time. The chain joins TRBV10-3 to TRBJ2-5, with TRBD1 as a possible D gene (5 bases). V was trimmed by 7 bases and J by 1 base, leaving 16 bases between them. The V gene's germline CDR1 is ENHRY and CDR2 SYGVKD. There are 15 residues in the CDR3. The CDR3 here is CAINQGDGSQETQYF. The DNA for the CDR3 is TGTGCCATCAACCAAGGGGATGGCAGCCAAGAGACCCAGTACTTC.

The chain employs TRBV4-1 and TRBJ2-3; D possibly corresponds to TRBD2 (5 bases). Germline CDR1 is MGHRA and CDR2 is YSYEKL. The CDR3 runs 15 residues. V was shortened by 0 bases and J by 2 bases, with 9 bases between the two germline ends. The CDR3 DNA reads as TGCGCCAGCAGCCAAGAACGCGGGCCCACAGATACGCAGTATTTT. It encodes CASSQERGPTDTQYF.

The rearrangement joins TRBV29-1 to TRBJ1-1; D is ambiguous. Germline CDR1 reads SQVTM; CDR2 reads ANQGSEA. The CDR3 runs to 13 residues. Trimming stripped 2 bases from V and 1 base from J, with 8 bases between. The CDR3 is CSVEPGWNTEAFF. The CDR3 DNA is TGCAGCGTTGAACCGGGATGGAACACTGAAGCTTTCTTT.

J is TRBJ1-6 and V is TRBV10-2; possible D gene TRBD1, 5 bases. This CDR3 region has 12 residues. Germline CDR1 is WSHSY and CDR2 is SAAADI. The V end was cut by 7 bases, the J end by 11 bases, with 12 bases between. The CDR3 DNA sequence: TGCGCCAGCACTCAGGGTTTAACACCCCTCCACTTT. Its translation is CASTQGLTPLHF.

The chain links TRBV9 to TRBJ2-4; D unclear. The CDR3 covers 15 residues. The V end was cut by 5 bases, the J end by 5 bases, with 17 bases between. Per germline, CDR1 SGDLS and CDR2 YYNGEE. The CDR3: CASSNNPPGENIQYF. CDR3 sequence (DNA): TGTGCCAGCAGTAACAACCCTCCAGGAGAAAACATTCAGTACTTC.

The genes are TRBV2 and TRBJ2-7, with 13 bases lining up with TRBD2. V gave up 8 bases and J gave up 2 bases; unmatched junction bases: 6. The length of the CDR3 is 15 residues. The germline CDR1 and CDR2 sequences are SNHLY and FYNNEI. CDR3 in DNA: TGTGCCAGCGGGCCCGGGACTAGCGGGACCTACGAGCAGTACTTC. This encodes CASGPGTSGTYEQYF.